The clone carrying this T cell receptor beta chain was recorded once. The record originates from a study of blood T cell repertoires in COVID-19. Study in general: Samples of COVID-19 (acute and convalescent) were obtained from the United States, Italy and Spain. PBMCs, B-cell-depleted T cells, or T cells provided the cDNA or gDNA that made up the material.

Losses at the gene ends were 5 bases for V and 5 bases for J; bases not matched to a gene: 3. The CDR3 length is 13 residues. Looked up from germline, CDR1 is SGHTA and CDR2 is FQGNSA. Original data processing: Amplification with reference gene primers provided the estimates of nucleated cell counts. Only in-frame clones appear in the TCRdb table, and some are missing; sequencing was by immunoSEQ multiplex PCR. The V and J calls and clone size were taken over from that table, and D and trimming were inferred from the DNA. The sample holds 200,000 to 300,000 clones; over 80% are singletons and the top ten take 1.5%.

Material: peripheral blood. This TCR came from a woman in her thirties or forties who had recovered from COVID-19. The chain recombines TRBV7-2 with TRBJ2-1; 7 bases match TRBD1. The CDR3 is CASSVGTDNEQFF. The CDR3 bases are TGTGCCAGCAGCGTGGGGACAGACAATGAGCAGTTCTTC.